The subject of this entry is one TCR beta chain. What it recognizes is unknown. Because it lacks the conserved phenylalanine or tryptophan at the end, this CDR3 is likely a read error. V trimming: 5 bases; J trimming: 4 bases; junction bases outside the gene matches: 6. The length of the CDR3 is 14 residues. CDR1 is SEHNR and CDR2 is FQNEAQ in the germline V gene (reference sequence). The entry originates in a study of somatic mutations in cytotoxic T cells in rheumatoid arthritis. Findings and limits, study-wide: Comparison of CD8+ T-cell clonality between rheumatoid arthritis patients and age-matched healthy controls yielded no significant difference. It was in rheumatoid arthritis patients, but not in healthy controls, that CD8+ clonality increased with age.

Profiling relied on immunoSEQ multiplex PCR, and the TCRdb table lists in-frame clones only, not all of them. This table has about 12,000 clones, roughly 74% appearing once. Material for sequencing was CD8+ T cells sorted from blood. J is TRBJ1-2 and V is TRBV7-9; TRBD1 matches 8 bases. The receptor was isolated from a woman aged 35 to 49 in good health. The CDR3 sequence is CASSEDREFYGYTL. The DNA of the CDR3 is TGTGCCAGCAGCGAGGACAGGGAATTCTATGGCTACACCCTC.